Reported below is one T cell receptor (beta chain). Its specificity is not known. The record originates from a study of CD8 T cells in ankylosing spondylitis. General study results and limits: Blood of patients with ankylosing spondylitis appeared to be characterized by a TCR beta motif of several highly homologous variants. Clones linked to disease were reported to show significant enrichment in matched ankylosing spondylitis synovial fluid.

The CDR3 consists of 16 residues. The V gene end was trimmed by 5 bases and the J gene end by 5 bases; junction bases not matched to a gene: 6. The germline CDR1 and CDR2 sequences are SGHTA and FQGTGA. Libraries of TCR beta came from quantitative 5'-RACE with molecular barcodes. TCRdb re-derived calls from the 5' RACE reads in MiXCR, one entry per CDR3 protein. Of 700,000 or so distinct CDR3 sequences detected, under 20% appear once; the ten largest clones hold over 15%. This sequence originates from a male donor with ankylosing spondylitis. The V gene is TRBV7-3, the J gene TRBJ2-5; 15 positions agree with TRBD2. Sequencing was carried out using blood, either unsorted or a sorted T cell fraction (not recorded which). The CDR3 region is CASSDGLAGGLETQYF. The CDR3 DNA reads as TGTGCCAGCAGCGATGGACTAGCGGGGGGGCTTGAGACCCAGTACTTC.